Sequencing of this T cell receptor beta chain was carried out in a study of T cell changes during pregnancy in multiple sclerosis. CDR3 length equals 16 residues. V dropped 0 bases and J dropped 5 bases, with 11 bases sitting between them. The germline V gene has CDR1 MNHEY and CDR2 SMNVEV (reference sequence). Profiled with immunoSEQ multiplex PCR; TCRdb holds only in-frame clones, not every one. The sample yields 32,000 or so clones, 90% to 95% seen once. This clonotype was obtained from a female donor in good health, enrolled as a control in a pregnancy study. The material sequenced was CD4+ T cells from peripheral blood mononuclear cells, taken in the third trimester of pregnancy. The V call is TRBV27, the J call TRBJ1-6; D possibly corresponds to TRBD1 (6 bases). CDR3: CASSLSPRGHNSPLHF. The DNA for the CDR3 is TGTGCCAGCAGTTTATCCCCCAGGGGCCATAATTCACCCCTCCACTTT.